This TCR beta chain was documented in a study of PD-1 blockade in mismatch repair-deficient tumors. Study as a whole: Enrolled about 2012-2016, patients had progressing, pretreated mismatch repair-deficient cancers of more than ten types. Study results and limitations: After pembrolizumab, tumor-resident clones rose rapidly, then generally contracted before radiologic responses.

Produced via immunoSEQ multiplex PCR; TCRdb's table is partial and in-frame only. The table has just under 80,000 clones, roughly 80% seen once. Comment on this clone: Antigen: not known.

The TCR comes from an adult with mismatch repair-deficient cancer. This specimen consisted of peripheral blood, obtained 44 weeks after starting pembrolizumab.

Written as DNA, the CDR3 is TGTGCCAGCAGTTTACAAGATACGCAGTATTTT. Translating gives CASSLQDTQYF. V gene TRBV27 combines with J gene TRBJ2-3; the D is unclear. The germline CDR1 and CDR2 sequences are MNHEY and SMNVEV (reference sequence). The CDR3 spans 11 residues. V gave up 2 bases and J gave up 5 bases, with 2 bases separating them.